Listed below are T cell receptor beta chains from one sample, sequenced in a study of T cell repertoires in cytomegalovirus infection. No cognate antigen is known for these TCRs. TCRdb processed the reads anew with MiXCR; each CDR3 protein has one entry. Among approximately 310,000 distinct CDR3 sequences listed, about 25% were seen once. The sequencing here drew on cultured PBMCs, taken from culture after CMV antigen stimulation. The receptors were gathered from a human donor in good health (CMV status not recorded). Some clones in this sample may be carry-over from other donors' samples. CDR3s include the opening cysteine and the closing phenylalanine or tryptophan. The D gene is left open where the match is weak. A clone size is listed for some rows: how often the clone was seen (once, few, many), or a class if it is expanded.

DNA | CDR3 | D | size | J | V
TGTGCCAGCAGTTTAGCTAGGCCACTGAGTGAGCAGTTCTTC | CASSLARPLSEQFF | - | - | TRBJ2-1 | TRBV12-3/TRBV12-4
TGTGCCAGCTCCTTACAAGGGGGCCCGAACACCGGGGAGCTGTTTTTT | CASSLQGGPNTGELFF | TRBD1 | once | TRBJ2-2 | TRBV27
TGTGCCAGCTCACTGCAGGACGGTAGCAATCAGCCCCAGCATTTT | CASSLQDGSNQPQHF | - | once | TRBJ1-5 | TRBV18
TGTGCCAGCTCACCTAGGGGACAGCCCTACAATGAGCAGTTCTTC | CASSPRGQPYNEQFF | TRBD1 | - | TRBJ2-1 | TRBV18
TGCAGTGCCAAGGCCCGGAACAGGGGGAACTATGGCTACACCTTC | CSAKARNRGNYGYTF | TRBD1 | - | TRBJ1-2 | TRBV20-1
TGCAGTCCTACTACTAGGAGCGATGAGCAGTTCTTC | CSPTTRSDEQFF | - | - | TRBJ2-1 | TRBV20-1
TGTGCCAGCAGTTACTGGGCGTGGGGTGAGCAGTTCTTC | CASSYWAWGEQFF | - | - | TRBJ2-1 | TRBV6-2/TRBV6-3
TGTGCCAGCAGCTTAAAGTTTTGGCGGGAGGGCCCGGCATCTAGCACAGATACGCAGTATTTT | CASSLKFWREGPASSTDTQYF | TRBD2 | many | TRBJ2-3 | TRBV7-2
TGTGCCAGCAGCCAGCCCGGGACTAGCGGGAGAGGAAAGTTCTTC | CASSQPGTSGRGKFF | TRBD2 | once | TRBJ2-1 | TRBV5-6
TGTGCCAGTAGCCCACTCGGGGGGCAGCCCCAGCATTTT | CASSPLGGQPQHF | - | - | TRBJ1-5 | TRBV19
TGTGCCAGCAGCTTGGGGACAGCGCCCACCTACGAGCAGTACTTC | CASSLGTAPTYEQYF | - | few | TRBJ2-7 | TRBV5-4
TGTGCCAGCACGTCTCCCGACAGGACCCTGAACACCGGGGAGCTGTTTTTT | CASTSPDRTLNTGELFF | - | few | TRBJ2-2 | TRBV6-2/TRBV6-3
TGTGCCAGCAGCGATGGGAAGGGAAGGCGGGGAGGTGAGCAGTTCTTC | CASSDGKGRRGGEQFF | - | - | TRBJ2-1 | TRBV7-6
TGTGCCAGCAGACAAGGATCCATGAACACTGAAGCTTTCTTT | CASRQGSMNTEAFF | - | - | TRBJ1-1 | TRBV7-2
TGTGCCAGCAGTTTCCACGGACAGTTCGCGAACACCGGGGAGCTGTTTTTT | CASSFHGQFANTGELFF | - | few | TRBJ2-2 | TRBV27
TGTGCCAGCAGCTTAATCCTAGCGATGGATGAGCAGTTCTTC | CASSLILAMDEQFF | - | few | TRBJ2-1 | TRBV7-4
TGTGCCAGCAGCACGGGTCCCGTTTATGGAGCTTTCTTT | CASSTGPVYGAFF | - | few | TRBJ1-1 | TRBV5-6
TGTGCCAGCAGTCACCAAGGACAGGGAACGGGTACGCAGTATTTT | CASSHQGQGTGTQYF | TRBD1 | few | TRBJ2-3 | TRBV6-2/TRBV6-3
TGCGCCAGCAGCTCCGGCCAGATTGGGACCGGGGAGCTGTTTTTT | CASSSGQIGTGELFF | - | - | TRBJ2-2 | TRBV5-1
TGTGCCAGCAGTTTATCCCGAGCAGGGTTGACTGAAGCTTTCTTT | CASSLSRAGLTEAFF | - | many | TRBJ1-1 | TRBV28
TGCAGTGCTAGAGAGACAGGGCTTCAAGAGACCCAGTACTTC | CSARETGLQETQYF | TRBD1 | - | TRBJ2-5 | TRBV20-1
TGTGCCAGCAGCCCCCGGACCCTGGGGGAGCAGTTCTTC | CASSPRTLGEQFF | - | - | TRBJ2-1 | TRBV7-2
TGTGCCAGTAGCCAATCCCGCCGGGTCCCCGGGGGTCAGCCCCAGCATTTT | CASSQSRRVPGGQPQHF | - | - | TRBJ1-5 | TRBV19
TGTGCCAGCAGGTCCGGGACAGGATCTACCGGGGAGCTGTTTTTT | CASRSGTGSTGELFF | TRBD1 | many | TRBJ2-2 | TRBV7-2
TGTGCCAGCAGCTTAATTCTCGCCGGGTCTGGAGGTGAGCAGTTCTTC | CASSLILAGSGGEQFF | - | few | TRBJ2-1 | TRBV7-6
TGTGCCAGCAGTTCGTGGGGCGGCGGCAACCCGTACAATGAGCAGTTCTTC | CASSSWGGGNPYNEQFF | - | - | TRBJ2-1 | TRBV7-2
TGTGCCAGCAGCTTGGCGTCAGGGGTCGAAAAACTGTTTTTT | CASSLASGVEKLFF | - | - | TRBJ1-4 | TRBV7-9
TGTGCCAGCAGCGTAGGTAGACTAGCGGGAGACAATGAGCAGTTCTTC | CASSVGRLAGDNEQFF | TRBD2 | - | TRBJ2-1 | TRBV9
TGTGCCAGCAGCGTTGACAGGGGCCTCCAAGAGACCCAGTACTTC | CASSVDRGLQETQYF | TRBD1 | - | TRBJ2-5 | TRBV9
TGTGCCAGCAGCGTAGTAAAGGGACAGGGAACTGAAGCTTTCTTT | CASSVVKGQGTEAFF | TRBD1 | - | TRBJ1-1 | TRBV9
TGTGCCAGCAGCTTCGAAGCGGGAGTGAGGTACAATGAGCAGTTCTTC | CASSFEAGVRYNEQFF | TRBD2 | few | TRBJ2-1 | TRBV7-2
TGTGCTAGTGCCAGCGGGAGTAGTGGGACAGATACGCAGTATTTT | CASASGSSGTDTQYF | TRBD2 | few | TRBJ2-3 | TRBV12-5
TGTGCCAGCAGCTTAGTACCGCTCCCCTACAATGAGCAGTTCTTC | CASSLVPLPYNEQFF | - | many | TRBJ2-1 | TRBV7-2
TGTGCCAGCAGCATAGAGCATGAGCAGTTCTTC | CASSIEHEQFF | - | few | TRBJ2-1 | TRBV7-8
TGTGCCAGCAGTTACGTACAGGACAGGGTAAATCAGCCCCAGCATTTT | CASSYVQDRVNQPQHF | TRBD1 | - | TRBJ1-5 | TRBV6-2/TRBV6-3
TGTGCCAGCAGCTTTTCCAACAATCAGCCCCAGCATTTT | CASSFSNNQPQHF | - | many | TRBJ1-5 | TRBV7-2
TGTGCCAGCAGCCGCAGGCCGGAGGGGGCCGGGGAGCTGTTTTTT | CASSRRPEGAGELFF | - | many | TRBJ2-2 | TRBV7-2
TGTGCCAGCAGCTTAGCGACAGGGCATAATGAGCAGTTCTTC | CASSLATGHNEQFF | TRBD1 | - | TRBJ2-1 | TRBV11-3
TGTGCCAGCAGTTTAGAGGTCGGGGGAACTGGGGCCAACGTCCTGACTTTC | CASSLEVGGTGANVLTF | - | many | TRBJ2-6 | TRBV7-2